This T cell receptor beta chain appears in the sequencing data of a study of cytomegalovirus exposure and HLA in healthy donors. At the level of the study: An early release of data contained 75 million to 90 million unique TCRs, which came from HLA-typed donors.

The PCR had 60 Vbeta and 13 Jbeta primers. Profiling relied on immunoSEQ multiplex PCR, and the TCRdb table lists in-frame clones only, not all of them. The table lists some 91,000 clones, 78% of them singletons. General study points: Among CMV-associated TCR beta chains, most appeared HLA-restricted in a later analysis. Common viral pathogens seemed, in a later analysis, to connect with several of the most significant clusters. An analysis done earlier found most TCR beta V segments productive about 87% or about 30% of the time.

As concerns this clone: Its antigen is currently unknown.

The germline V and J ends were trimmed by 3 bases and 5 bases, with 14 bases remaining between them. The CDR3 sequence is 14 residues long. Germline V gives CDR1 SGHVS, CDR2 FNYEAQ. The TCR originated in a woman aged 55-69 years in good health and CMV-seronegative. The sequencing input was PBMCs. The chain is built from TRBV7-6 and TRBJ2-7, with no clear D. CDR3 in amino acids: CASSFSPLGHEQYF. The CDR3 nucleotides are TGTGCCAGCAGCTTCTCCCCTCTAGGCCACGAGCAGTACTTC.